This T cell receptor (beta chain) originates from a study of monozygotic twins with inflammatory bowel disease. Looked up from germline, CDR1 is SEHNR and CDR2 is FQNEAQ (reference sequence). The length of the CDR3 is 16 residues. With respect to this clonotype: Its target is unknown.

Study outcomes and limitations: Since immunosuppressive treatments differed, patient repertoires may have gained added variability.

TCRdb reprocessed the 5' RACE reads, keeping one entry per CDR3 protein, no DNA. The table for this sample gives 300,000 to 350,000 distinct CDR3 sequences. Sequenced sample: blood. This TCR derives from a human donor with ulcerative colitis or Crohn's disease, or a healthy co-twin of an affected twin (not recorded which). This chain connects TRBV7-9 to TRBJ1-4. CDR3 residues: CASSLALGRANEKLFF.